Below, 2 T cell receptor beta chains from the same sample are listed, as sequenced in a study of CD8 T cells in cerebrospinal fluid in Alzheimer's disease. TCRdb re-called the 10x single-cell sequencing reads; every CDR3 protein appears as one record, without DNA. The sample spans roughly 1,200 distinct CDR3 sequences; the ten largest clones claim 8.8%. Sequenced sample: cerebrospinal fluid. The receptors originated from a human donor in good health.

This clonotype is classed as medium-sized by frequency. The chain couples TRBV12-3 or TRBV12-4 to TRBJ1-5; absent DNA, TCRdb's TRBD1 call cannot be checked. The CDR3 has 14 residues. The CDR3 reads CASSPLGENQPQHF.

Frequency places this clonotype as medium-sized. V usage is TRBV5-1 and J usage is TRBJ2-3; lacking DNA, the TRBD2 call made by TCRdb goes unchecked. This CDR3 has 15 residues. Germline V gene lookup returns CDR1 SGHRS and CDR2 YFSETQ. The CDR3 spells CASSLSSPSTDTQYF.